The T cell receptor (beta chain) described here comes from a study of T-cell memory formation after mild COVID-19. Findings and caveats of the study: In pre-infection memory, a portion of responding clones appeared, which suggested that cross-reactive memory joined.

As to this clonotype: Its antigen is currently unknown.

MiXCR, applied by TCRdb to the 5' RACE reads, yields one record per CDR3 protein. The sample records a few hundred thousand distinct CDR3 sequences, just under 20% being singletons. The sequence came from a man younger than 35 who had mild COVID-19 (a few samples of this study predate the infection). Cell type and time point are not known. Sample: PBMCs or a T cell subset sorted from them (not recorded which).

CDR3: CASSFRDRAFSYEQYF. The CDR3 DNA reads TGTGCCAGCAGCTTCCGGGACAGGGCATTTTCCTACGAGCAGTACTTC. The genes are TRBV14 and TRBJ2-7; TRBD1 agrees at 9 bases. The V gene's germline CDR1 is SGHDN and CDR2 FVKESK. The CDR3 loop spans 16 amino acids. With 5 bases clipped from V and 1 base from J, the junction kept 9 bases outside the gene matches.